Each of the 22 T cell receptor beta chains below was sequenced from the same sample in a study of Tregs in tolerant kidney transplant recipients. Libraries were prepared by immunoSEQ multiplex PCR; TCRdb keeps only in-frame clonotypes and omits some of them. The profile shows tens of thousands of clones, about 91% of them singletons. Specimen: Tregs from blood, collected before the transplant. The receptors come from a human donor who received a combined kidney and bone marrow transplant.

DNA for the CDR3: TGTGCCAGCAGCCGGCCCCGCGGACAGGGGGCGAACGAGCAGTACTTC. Its translation: CASSRPRGQGANEQYF. The V call is TRBV25-1, the J call TRBJ2-7; TRBD1 matches at 11 bases. CDR3 length: 16 amino acids. V shed 6 bases, J shed 5 bases, and the junction held 12 bases outside the gene matches. Germline lookup yields CDR1 MGHDK and CDR2 SYGVNS.

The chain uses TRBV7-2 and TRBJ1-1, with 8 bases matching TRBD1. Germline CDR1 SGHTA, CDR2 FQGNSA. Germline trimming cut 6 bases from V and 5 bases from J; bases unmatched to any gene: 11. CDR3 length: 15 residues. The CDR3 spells CASSLKQGARTEAFF. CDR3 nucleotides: TGTGCCAGCAGTCTAAAGCAGGGGGCACGGACTGAAGCTTTCTTT.

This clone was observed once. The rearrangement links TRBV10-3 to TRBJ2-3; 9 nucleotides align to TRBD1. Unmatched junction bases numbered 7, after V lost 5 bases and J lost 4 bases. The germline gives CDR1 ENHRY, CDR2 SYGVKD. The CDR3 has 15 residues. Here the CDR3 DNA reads TGTGCCATCAGTCGACCGGGACAGGGTCCAGATACGCAGTATTTT. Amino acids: CAISRPGQGPDTQYF.

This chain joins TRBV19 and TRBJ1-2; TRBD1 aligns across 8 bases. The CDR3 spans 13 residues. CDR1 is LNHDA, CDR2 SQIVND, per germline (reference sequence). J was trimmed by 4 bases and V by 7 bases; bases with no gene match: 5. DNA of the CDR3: TGTGCCAGTACGGACAGGGTAGCCTATGGCTACACCTTC. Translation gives CASTDRVAYGYTF.

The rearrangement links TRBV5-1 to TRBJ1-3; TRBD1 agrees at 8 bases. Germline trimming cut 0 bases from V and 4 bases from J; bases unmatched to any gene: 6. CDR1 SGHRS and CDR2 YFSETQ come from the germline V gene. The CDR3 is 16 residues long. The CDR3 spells CASSLVPGTGGNTIYF. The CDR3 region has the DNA TGCGCCAGCAGCTTGGTTCCGGGGACAGGAGGAAACACCATATATTTT.

The chain's CDR3 is CASSSSIGEQFF. In DNA form, the CDR3 reads TGTGCCAGCAGTTCTAGCATTGGTGAGCAGTTCTTC. V is TRBV6-5 and J is TRBJ2-1, with D tentatively TRBD2 (5 bases). V lost 4 bases and J 9 bases, leaving 10 bases between the germline ends. The CDR3 extends over 12 amino acids. Germline V gene sequence: CDR1 MNHEY, CDR2 SVGAGI.

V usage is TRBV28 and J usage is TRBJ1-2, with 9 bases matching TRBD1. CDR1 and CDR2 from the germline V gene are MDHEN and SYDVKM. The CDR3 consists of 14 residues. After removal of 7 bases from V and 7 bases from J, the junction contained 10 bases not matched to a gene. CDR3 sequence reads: CASTVGTGISGYTF. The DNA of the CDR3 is TGTGCCAGCACCGTAGGGACAGGGATCTCTGGCTACACCTTC.

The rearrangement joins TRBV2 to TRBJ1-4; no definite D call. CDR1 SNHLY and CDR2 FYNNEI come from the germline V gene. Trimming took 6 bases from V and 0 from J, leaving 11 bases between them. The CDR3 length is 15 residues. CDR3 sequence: CASRLGFATNEKLFF. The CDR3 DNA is TGTGCCAGCAGATTGGGATTTGCAACTAATGAAAAACTGTTTTTT.

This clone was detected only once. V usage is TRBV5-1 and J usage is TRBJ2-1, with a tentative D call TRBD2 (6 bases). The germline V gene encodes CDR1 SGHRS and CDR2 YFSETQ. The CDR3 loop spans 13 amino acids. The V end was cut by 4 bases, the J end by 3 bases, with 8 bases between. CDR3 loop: CASSGLLYNEQFF. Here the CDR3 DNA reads TGCGCCAGCAGCGGACTACTCTACAATGAGCAGTTCTTC.

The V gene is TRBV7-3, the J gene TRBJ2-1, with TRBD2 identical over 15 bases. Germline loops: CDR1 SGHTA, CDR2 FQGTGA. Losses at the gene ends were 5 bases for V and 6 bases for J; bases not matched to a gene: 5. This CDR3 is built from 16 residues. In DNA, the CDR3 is TGTGCCAGCAGCATAATGGGACTAGCGGGAGGCAATGAGCAGTTCTTC. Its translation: CASSIMGLAGGNEQFF.

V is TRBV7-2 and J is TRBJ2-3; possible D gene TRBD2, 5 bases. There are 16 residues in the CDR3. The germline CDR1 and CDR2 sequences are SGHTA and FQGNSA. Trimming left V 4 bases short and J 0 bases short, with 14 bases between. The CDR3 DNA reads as TGTGCCAGCAGCTGGCTAGCCACCATTAGCACAGATACGCAGTATTTT. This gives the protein CASSWLATISTDTQYF.

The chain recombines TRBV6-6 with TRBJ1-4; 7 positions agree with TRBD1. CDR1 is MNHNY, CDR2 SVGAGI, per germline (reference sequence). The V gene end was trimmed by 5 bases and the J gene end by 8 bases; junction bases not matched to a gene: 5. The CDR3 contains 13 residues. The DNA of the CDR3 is TGTGCCAGCAGTCGACAGGGTGACGAAAAACTGTTTTTT. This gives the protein CASSRQGDEKLFF.

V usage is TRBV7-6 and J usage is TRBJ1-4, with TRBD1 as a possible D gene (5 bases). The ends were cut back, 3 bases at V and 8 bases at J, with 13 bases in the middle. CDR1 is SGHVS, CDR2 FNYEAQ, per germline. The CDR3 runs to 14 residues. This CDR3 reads CASSLGGNLEKLFF. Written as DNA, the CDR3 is TGTGCCAGCAGCTTGGGGGGTAATTTGGAAAAACTGTTTTTT.

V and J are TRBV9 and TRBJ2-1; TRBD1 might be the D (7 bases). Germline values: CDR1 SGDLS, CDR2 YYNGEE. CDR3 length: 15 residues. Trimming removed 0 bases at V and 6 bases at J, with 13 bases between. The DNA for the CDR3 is TGTGCCAGCAGCGTAGATCAGGGGGGCTTCAATGAGCAGTTCTTC. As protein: CASSVDQGGFNEQFF.

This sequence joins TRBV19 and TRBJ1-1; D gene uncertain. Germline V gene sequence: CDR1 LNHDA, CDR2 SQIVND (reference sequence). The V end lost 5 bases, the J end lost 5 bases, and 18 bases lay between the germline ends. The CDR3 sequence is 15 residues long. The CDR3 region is CASSADGLKATEAFF. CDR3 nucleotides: TGTGCCAGTAGTGCAGACGGACTGAAGGCGACTGAAGCTTTCTTT.

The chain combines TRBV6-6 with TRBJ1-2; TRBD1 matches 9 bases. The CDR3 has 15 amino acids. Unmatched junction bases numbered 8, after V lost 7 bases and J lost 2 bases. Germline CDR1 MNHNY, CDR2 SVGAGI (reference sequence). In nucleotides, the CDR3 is TGTGCCAGCATCCAGGGACAGGGATCCAACTATGGCTACACCTTC. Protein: CASIQGQGSNYGYTF.

CDR3 loop: CAVGTGRRYGYTF. The CDR3 nucleotides are TGTGCAGTCGGGACAGGACGTCGGTATGGCTACACCTTC. The V call is TRBV28, the J call TRBJ1-2, with 8 bases identical to TRBD1. The CDR3 has 13 amino acids. Per the germline V gene, CDR1 is MDHEN and CDR2 is SYDVKM.

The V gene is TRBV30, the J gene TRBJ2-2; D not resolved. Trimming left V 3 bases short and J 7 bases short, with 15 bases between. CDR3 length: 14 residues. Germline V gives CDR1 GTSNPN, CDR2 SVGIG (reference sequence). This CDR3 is CAWRPGQWGGELFF. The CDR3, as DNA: TGTGCCTGGAGACCGGGCCAATGGGGCGGGGAGCTGTTTTTT.

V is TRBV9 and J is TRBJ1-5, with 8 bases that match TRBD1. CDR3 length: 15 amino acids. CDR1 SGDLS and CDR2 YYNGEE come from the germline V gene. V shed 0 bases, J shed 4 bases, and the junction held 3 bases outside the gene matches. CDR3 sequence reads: CASSVGTGGNQPQHF. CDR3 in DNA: TGTGCCAGCAGCGTAGGTACAGGGGGTAATCAGCCCCAGCATTTT.

The CDR3 is CASSYGLYEQYF. The CDR3 region has the DNA TGTGCCAGCAGTTACGGGTTGTACGAGCAGTACTTC. The chain is built from TRBV6-5 and TRBJ2-7, with D hard to call. V lost 2 bases, J lost 4 bases, and 6 bases lay in between. The germline V gene has CDR1 MNHEY and CDR2 SVGAGI. This CDR3 region has 12 residues.

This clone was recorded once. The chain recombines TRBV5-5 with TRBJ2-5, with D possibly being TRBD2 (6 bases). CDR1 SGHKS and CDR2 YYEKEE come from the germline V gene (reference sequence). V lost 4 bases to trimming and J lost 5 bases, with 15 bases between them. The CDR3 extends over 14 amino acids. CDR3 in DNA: TGTGCCAGCAGCCTCCGCAGCGGGTCGGAGACCCAGTACTTC. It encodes CASSLRSGSETQYF.

DNA of the CDR3: TGTGCCAGCAGCTTGGGAGGGTCTGGAAACACCATATATTTT. Translating gives CASSLGGSGNTIYF. This sequence joins TRBV5-5 and TRBJ1-3; unclear D gene. Trimming took off 0 bases at V and 1 base at J, with 5 bases between the two ends. This CDR3 has 14 amino acids. Germline V gene data show CDR1 as SGHKS and CDR2 as YYEKEE (reference sequence).